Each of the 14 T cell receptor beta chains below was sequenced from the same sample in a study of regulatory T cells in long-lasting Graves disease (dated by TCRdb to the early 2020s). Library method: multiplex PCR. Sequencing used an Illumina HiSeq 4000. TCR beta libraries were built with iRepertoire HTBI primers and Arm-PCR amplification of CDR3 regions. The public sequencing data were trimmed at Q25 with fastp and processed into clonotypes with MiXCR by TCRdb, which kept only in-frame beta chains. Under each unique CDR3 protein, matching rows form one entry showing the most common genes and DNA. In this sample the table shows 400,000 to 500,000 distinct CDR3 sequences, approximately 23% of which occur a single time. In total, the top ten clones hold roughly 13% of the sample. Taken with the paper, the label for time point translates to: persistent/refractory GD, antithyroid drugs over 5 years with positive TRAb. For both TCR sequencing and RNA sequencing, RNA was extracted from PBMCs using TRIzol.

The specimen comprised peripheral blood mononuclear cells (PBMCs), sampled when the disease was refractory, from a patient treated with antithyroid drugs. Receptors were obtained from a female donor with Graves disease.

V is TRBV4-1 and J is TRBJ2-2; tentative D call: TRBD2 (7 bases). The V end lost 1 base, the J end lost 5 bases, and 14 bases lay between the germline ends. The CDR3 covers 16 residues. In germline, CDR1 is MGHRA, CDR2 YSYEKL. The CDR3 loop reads CASSQGGGPRTGELFF. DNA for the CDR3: TGCGCCAGCAGCCAAGGGGGGGGGCCACGGACCGGGGAGCTGTTTTTT.

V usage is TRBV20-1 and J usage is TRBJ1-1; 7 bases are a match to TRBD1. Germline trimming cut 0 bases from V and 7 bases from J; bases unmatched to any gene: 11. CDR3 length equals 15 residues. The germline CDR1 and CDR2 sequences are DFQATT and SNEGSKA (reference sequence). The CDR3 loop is CSAREVPGQSVEAFF. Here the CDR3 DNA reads TGCAGTGCTAGAGAAGTGCCGGGACAGTCCGTTGAAGCTTTCTTT.

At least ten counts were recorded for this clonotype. The CDR3, as DNA: TGTGCCAGCAGTTTATTTTCCTTCAAAAGGAACACTGGGGCCAACGTCCTGACTTTC. It yields the protein CASSLFSFKRNTGANVLTF. The rearrangement joins TRBV28 to TRBJ2-6; unclear D gene. Trimming left V 1 base short and J 2 bases short, with 18 bases between. Germline assignment: CDR1 MDHEN and CDR2 SYDVKM. The CDR3 is made up of 19 amino acids. The full variable domain, its missing parts supplied by reference TRBV28 and TRBJ2-6, is DVKVTQSSRYLVKRTGEKVFLECVQDMDHENMFWYRQDPGLGLRLIYFSYDVKMKEKGDIPEGYSVSREKKERFSLILESASTNQTSMYLCASSLFSFKRNTGANVLTFGAGSRLTVL.

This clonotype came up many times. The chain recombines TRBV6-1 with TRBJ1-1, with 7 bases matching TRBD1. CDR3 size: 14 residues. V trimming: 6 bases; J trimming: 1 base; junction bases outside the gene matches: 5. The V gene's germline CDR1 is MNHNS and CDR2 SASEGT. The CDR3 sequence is CASRLGQPNTEAFF. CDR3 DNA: TGTGCCAGCAGACTGGGACAGCCGAACACTGAAGCTTTCTTT.

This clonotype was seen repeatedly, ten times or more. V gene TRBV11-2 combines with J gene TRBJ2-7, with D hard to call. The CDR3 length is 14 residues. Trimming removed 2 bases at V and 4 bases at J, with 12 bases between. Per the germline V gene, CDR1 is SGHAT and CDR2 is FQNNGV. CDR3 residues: CASSLKVLGYEQYF. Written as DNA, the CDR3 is TGTGCCAGCAGCTTAAAGGTCTTAGGGTACGAGCAGTACTTC.

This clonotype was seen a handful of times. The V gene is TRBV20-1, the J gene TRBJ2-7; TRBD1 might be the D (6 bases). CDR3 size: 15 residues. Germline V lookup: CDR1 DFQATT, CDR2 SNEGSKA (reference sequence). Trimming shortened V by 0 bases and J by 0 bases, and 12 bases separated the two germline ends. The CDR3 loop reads CSARDLGAASYEQYF. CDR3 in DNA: TGCAGTGCTAGAGATTTGGGGGCAGCCTCCTACGAGCAGTACTTC.

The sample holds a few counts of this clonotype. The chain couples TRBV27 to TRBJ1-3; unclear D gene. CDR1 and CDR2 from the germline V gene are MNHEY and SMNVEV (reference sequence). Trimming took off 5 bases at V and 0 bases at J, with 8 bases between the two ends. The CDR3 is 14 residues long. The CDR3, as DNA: TGTGCCAGCAGTCCCACCTCCTCTGGAAACACCATATATTTT. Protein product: CASSPTSSGNTIYF.

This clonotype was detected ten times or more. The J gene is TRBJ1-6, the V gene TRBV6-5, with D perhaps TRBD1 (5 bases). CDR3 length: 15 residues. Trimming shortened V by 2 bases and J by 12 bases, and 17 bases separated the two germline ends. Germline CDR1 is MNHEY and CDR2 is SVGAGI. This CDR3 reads CASSYERDREGPLHF. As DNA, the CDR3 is TGTGCCAGCAGTTACGAGCGGGACCGTGAGGGACCCCTCCACTTT.

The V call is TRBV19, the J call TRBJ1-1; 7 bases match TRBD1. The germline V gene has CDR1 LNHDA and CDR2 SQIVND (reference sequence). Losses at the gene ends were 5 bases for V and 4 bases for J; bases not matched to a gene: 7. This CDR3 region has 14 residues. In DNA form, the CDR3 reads TGTGCCAGTAGTTTCTCCTCAGGGGGCACTGAAGCTTTCTTT. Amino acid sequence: CASSFSSGGTEAFF.

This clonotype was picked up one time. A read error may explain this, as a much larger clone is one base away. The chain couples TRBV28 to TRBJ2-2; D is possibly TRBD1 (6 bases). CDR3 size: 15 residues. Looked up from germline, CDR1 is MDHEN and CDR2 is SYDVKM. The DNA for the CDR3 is TGTGCCAGCAGTTTACAGGGGTGGAACACCGGGGAGCTGTCTTTT. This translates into CASSLQGWNTGELSF.

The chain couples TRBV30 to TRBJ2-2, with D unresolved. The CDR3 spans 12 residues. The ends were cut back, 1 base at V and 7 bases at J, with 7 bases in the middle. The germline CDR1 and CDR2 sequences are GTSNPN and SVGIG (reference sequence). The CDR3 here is CAWSGLIGELFF. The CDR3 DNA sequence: TGTGCCTGGAGTGGACTGATCGGGGAGCTGTTTTTT.

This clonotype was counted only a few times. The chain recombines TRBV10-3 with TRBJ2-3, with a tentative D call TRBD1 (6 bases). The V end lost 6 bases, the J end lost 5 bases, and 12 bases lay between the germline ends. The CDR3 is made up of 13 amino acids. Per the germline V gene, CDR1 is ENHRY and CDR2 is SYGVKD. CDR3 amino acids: CAISTGSGDTQYF. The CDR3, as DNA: TGTGCCATCAGCACAGGGTCAGGAGATACGCAGTATTTT.

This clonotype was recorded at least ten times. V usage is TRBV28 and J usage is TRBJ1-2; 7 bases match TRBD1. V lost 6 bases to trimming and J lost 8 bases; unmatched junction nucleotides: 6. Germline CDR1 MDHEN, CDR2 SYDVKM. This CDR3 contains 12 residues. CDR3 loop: CASSAGQAGYTF. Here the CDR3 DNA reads TGTGCCAGCAGCGCAGGACAGGCGGGCTACACCTTC.

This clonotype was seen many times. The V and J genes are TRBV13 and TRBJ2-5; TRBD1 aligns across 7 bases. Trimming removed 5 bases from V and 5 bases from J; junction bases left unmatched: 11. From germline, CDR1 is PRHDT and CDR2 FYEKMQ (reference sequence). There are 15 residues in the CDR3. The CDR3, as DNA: TGTGCCAGCAGCCCAGCGGTAGGGGGCCTGGAGACCCAGTACTTC. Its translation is CASSPAVGGLETQYF.